This T cell receptor beta chain is from a study of human CD8 memory T cell subsets (dated by TCRdb to the early 2020s). Background for the entire study: To assess clonal relationships, the TCRbeta repertoires of stem-like (TSTEM), progenitor exhausted-like (TPEX) and effector memory CD8+ T cell subsets were compared. TCRbeta repertoires were obtained from TSTEM, TPEX and effector memory subsets contributed by each of roughly six donors.

The cysteine opens and the phenylalanine closes a CDR3 of 13 amino acids. No DNA is listed. CDR1 SGHDT and CDR2 YYEEEE are derived from the germline V gene. Regarding this clonotype: What antigen it recognizes has not been identified.

What the research found in general, with its limitations: Chao1 estimates suggested greater repertoire diversity in TSTEM than in TPEX subsets, potentially reflecting a broader range of specificities. Normalized Shannon-Wiener diversity was similarly high in TSTEM and TPEX subsets, while effector memory subsets were less diverse by comparison. Sequencing was limited to TCRbeta chains, and the repertoire comparisons were based on six or seven donors analyzed with paired t-tests and Bonferroni correction. The stem-like TSTEM and TPEX subsets each shared clonotypes with effector memory cells, but the TSTEM and TPEX repertoires had minimal overlap with each other, suggesting distinct antigen spectra.

CCR7+ PD-1+ TIGIT+ early differentiated memory cells with dysfunctional, exhausted-like traits were defined as progenitor exhausted-like memory CD8+ T cells (TPEX). Density gradient separation was used to isolate peripheral blood mononuclear cells from healthy donor buffy coats. In the study, negative magnetic separation with EasySep or MojoSort CD8+ T cell isolation kits was used to enrich total CD8+ T cells. An RNeasy Mini Kit was used to extract total RNA from duplicate vials of fewer than 180,000 sorted CD8+ T cells per subset. The PBMCs were used fresh or after being cryopreserved in fetal bovine serum with roughly 10% DMSO. Fluorescence-activated cell sorting on a FACSAria III was used to sort the CD8+ T cell subsets to purity. Data came from a NextSeq 550. A Human TCR Profiling Kit was used to prepare UMI-labeled 5' RACE TCRbeta libraries. Every TCRbeta library was prepared in parallel, with the same number of PCR cycles used for all of the libraries. Concerning the study's data processing: The number of functional CDR3beta clonotypes in each TCRbeta library ranged from roughly 2,900 to 20,000. MIGEC 1.2.9 was used for UMI extraction and consensus assembly, with at least three reads per UMI being required. In-frame CDR3beta repertoires were extracted with MiXCR 3.0.3. Each sample was downsampled to 42,000 randomly selected UMIs before diversity metrics were calculated in VDJtools 1.2.1. Repertoire overlap metrics D, R and F2 were calculated in VDJtools for the top 3,000 clones of each sample pair. TCRdb reprocessed the reads into one record per CDR3 protein sequence, lacking DNA. The V and J calls follow TCRdb's processing rather than the paper's. The sample table on file contains about 8,800 distinct CDR3 sequences. The ten largest clones take up more than 14% of the sample.

Sequencing was carried out using CD8+ T cells from PBMCs. The receptor's source is a human donor in good health. The chain links TRBV5-6 with TRBJ2-5. The CDR3 reads as follows: CASSLVAEETQYF.